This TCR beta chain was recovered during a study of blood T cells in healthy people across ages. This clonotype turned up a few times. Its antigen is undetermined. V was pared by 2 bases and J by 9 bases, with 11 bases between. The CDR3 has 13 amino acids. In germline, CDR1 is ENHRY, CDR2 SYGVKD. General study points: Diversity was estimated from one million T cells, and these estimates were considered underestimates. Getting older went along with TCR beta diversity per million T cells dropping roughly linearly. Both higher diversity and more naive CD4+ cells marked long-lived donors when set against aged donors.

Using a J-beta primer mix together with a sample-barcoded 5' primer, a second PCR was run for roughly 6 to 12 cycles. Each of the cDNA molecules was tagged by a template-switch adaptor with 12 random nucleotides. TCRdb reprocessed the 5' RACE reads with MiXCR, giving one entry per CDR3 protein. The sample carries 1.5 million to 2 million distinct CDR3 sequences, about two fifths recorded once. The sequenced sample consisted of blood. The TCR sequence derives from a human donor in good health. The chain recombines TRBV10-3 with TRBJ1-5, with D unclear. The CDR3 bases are TGTGCCATCAGTGAGAGGGAGTTAGGGCCCCAGCATTTT. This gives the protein CAISERELGPQHF.